The TCR beta chain described here comes from a study of blood T cell repertoires in COVID-19 (dated by TCRdb to about 2020). Concerning the study at large: The collaborator samples originated in the United States, Italy and Spain and spanned the acute and convalescent phases of COVID-19. The material from the prospective study consisted of cDNA or gDNA derived from T cells, B-cell-depleted T cells, or PBMCs. The dataset comprised deeply sampled blood TCRbeta repertoires from subjects exposed to, actively infected with, or recovered from COVID-19. The repertoires were released in a freely available public database meant as a resource for research on the immune response to SARS-CoV-2. The samples were drawn from two sources: the first 160 participants of the ongoing ImmuneRACE study, and some 1,300 subjects contributed by 6 global collaborators. Sample metadata almost always included a de-identified subject ID, COVID-19 status, age in years and sex. Where HLA class I and class II types were available, the types were taken from metadata supplied by the sample provider, not from assay-based typing.

As to this clone: Its antigen target is currently unknown. Base qualities are missing; no much larger clone stands one base away.

Beyond this particular receptor, the publication reports: The quantity of clinical and demographic metadata differed by source and by participant and was supplied without curation.

The CDR3 runs 14 amino acids, cysteine and phenylalanine included. Only CDR3 DNA remains: 42 bases, in frame from the first base. Trimming removed 1 base from V and 0 bases from J, leaving 4 bases between the germline ends. The germline V gene yields LGHNA for CDR1 and YSLEER for CDR2. TCRbeta CDR3 regions were amplified from genomic DNA by means of the immunoSEQ Assay, a bias-controlled multiplex PCR. From the authors' description of their analysis: The number of nucleated cells in each sample was estimated by amplification of reference gene primers within the assay. To quantify the absolute abundance of each unique TCRbeta CDR3 rearrangement, sequence reads were collapsed and filtered. For each sample, productive Simpson clonality was calculated as the square root of Simpson's diversity index over productive rearrangements. This is the immuneACCESS table as TCRdb keeps it, with only in-frame sequences that have V and J called. A part of the clones is gone; compared with another copy, unresolved V genes explain less than half, and the rest is unexplained. D and trimming come from the DNA, and the V and J calls and clone size come from that table. The sample includes roughly 120,000 clones, with around 90% observed a single time. In total, the top ten clones hold around 4.1% of the sample.

At one collaborating source in Seattle, patients were enrolled during active infection and were followed longitudinally through the course of disease. Collaborating institutions collected whole blood in K2EDTA tubes following their own protocols. Collaborator samples were shipped for TCRbeta analysis as frozen whole blood, isolated PBMCs, or DNA extracted from either sample type. The TCR originated in a woman aged 55-69 years with COVID-19, enrolled during active disease. Sequencing was done on a sample of peripheral blood. The sequence links TRBV4-3 to TRBJ1-3; confidence is insufficient to name the D gene. The DNA is as follows: TGCGCCAGCAGCCAAGGAGTCTCTGGAAACACCATATATTTT. It specifies CASSQGVSGNTIYF.